The clone carrying this T cell receptor beta chain was seen a handful of times. As yet, its antigen is unknown. The sample comes from a study of early T cells in non-severe SARS-CoV-2 infection. Background on the study: Unpaired chains resulted from sequencing bulk RNA of unsorted whole blood.

Per germline, CDR1 SGHDT and CDR2 YYEEEE. The CDR3 has 14 residues. The V end was cut by 2 bases, the J end by 14 bases, with 17 bases between. Study observations and caveats: VDJdb-based matching was biased toward anti-spike CD8 responses and missed private and CD4 specificities.

TCRdb processed the 5' RACE reads anew with MiXCR; each CDR3 protein has one entry. The sample includes around 66,000 distinct CDR3 sequences, approximately 6% of them seen just once. The specimen was whole blood, collected at baseline. The clonotype originates from an adult who was a healthcare worker with PCR-confirmed SARS-CoV-2 infection or an uninfected control (not recorded which). The rearrangement uses TRBV5-6 and TRBJ1-6; D not resolved. For the CDR3, the DNA is TGTGCCAGCAGCTTTGGTGGACCCTCAGGATCCCTCCACTTT. Encoded protein: CASSFGGPSGSLHF.